What follows are 24 T cell receptor beta chains derived from one specimen sequenced in a study of T cell clonality in common variable immunodeficiency. Their antigens are not known. Overall study results and limits: Reportedly, TCR beta sequences from common variable immunodeficiency showed fewer deletions and N-nucleotide insertions.

Repertoires were generated with immunoSEQ multiplex PCR, while TCRdb's copy carries only in-frame clones and drops some. The specimen has fewer than 25,000 clones, none found just once. Sample: peripheral blood mononuclear cells. The receptors stem from a human donor with common variable immunodeficiency.

This clone was counted between two and nine times. Read coverage stops 3 residues before the CDR3 terminus; the germline J gene supplies the remainder. V gene TRBV7-2 combines with J gene TRBJ1-2, with D possibly TRBD1 on 6 matching bases. The CDR3 sequence is 13 residues long. Germline CDR1 SGHTA, CDR2 FQGNSA. The CDR3 sequence is CASSPYRARGYTF. The DNA read from the CDR3 is TGTGCCAGCAGCCCCTACAGGGCTCGGGGC. Filled out from reference TRBV7-2 and TRBJ1-2, the complete variable domain reads GAGVSQSPSNKVTEKGKDVELRCDPISGHTALYWYRQSLGQGLEFLIYFQGNSAPDKSGLPSDRFSAERTGGSVSTLTIQRTQQEDSAVYLCASSPYRARGYTFGSGTRLTVV.

Regarding this clone: The read ends 3 residues shy of where the CDR3 ends; the end is completed using the germline J gene. V gene TRBV19 combines with J gene TRBJ1-1, with 8 nucleotides matching TRBD1. From germline, CDR1 is LNHDA and CDR2 SQIVND (reference sequence). Trimming cost V 4 bases and J 6 bases; bases outside gene matches: 10. This CDR3 comprises 15 residues. The covered CDR3 bases are TGTGCCAGTAGTAACCGACAGGGGTCGAGGGCTGAA. Protein sequence: CASSNRQGSRAE. The entire CDR3 is CASSNRQGSRAEAFF.

About this clone itself: The sequence runs out 3 residues before the end of the CDR3; the remainder is reconstructed from the germline J gene. This sequence joins TRBV20-1 and TRBJ2-1, with TRBD2 identical over 8 bases. This CDR3 contains 14 residues. Trimming cost V 3 bases and J 5 bases; bases outside gene matches: 6. Germline CDR1 reads DFQATT; CDR2 reads SNEGSKA (reference sequence). Incomplete CDR3 DNA: TGCAGTGCTAGGATGCTAGCGGGTAACAATGAG. Protein product: CSARMLAGNNE. The entire CDR3 protein is CSARMLAGNNEQFF.

As for this clone: The read stops 3 residues short of the end of the CDR3; the missing end is completed from the germline J gene. V and J are TRBV30 and TRBJ2-3; 11 bases match TRBD2. CDR3 length equals 16 residues. Germline V gene sequence: CDR1 GTSNPN, CDR2 SVGIG (reference sequence). Losses at the gene ends were 4 bases for V and 1 base for J; bases not matched to a gene: 7. CDR3 region: CAWNSGLAGGTDTQYF. The covered CDR3 bases are TGTGCCTGGAATTCTGGACTAGCGGGTGGCACAGATACG.

In its sample, this clone was seen a few times. The CDR3 goes on 3 residues after the read ends, and that part is filled in from the germline J gene. The rearrangement uses TRBV10-3 and TRBJ2-5; 11 nucleotides align to TRBD1. Germline V gene sequence: CDR1 ENHRY, CDR2 SYGVKD. The CDR3 consists of 15 residues. V was clipped by 8 bases and J by 5 bases; unmatched bases: 10. This CDR3 reads CAISFAGTGGETQYF. The covered CDR3 bases are TGTGCCATCTCCTTCGCCGGGACAGGGGGTGAGACC.

This clone showed up just a few times. Sequencing ends 3 residues short of the CDR3 end; the germline J gene provides the rest. The chain employs TRBV5-1 and TRBJ2-2, with 10 nucleotides matching TRBD1. The CDR3 contains 14 residues. V shed 4 bases and J 7 bases; nucleotides not matched to a gene: 4. The V gene's germline CDR1 is SGHRS and CDR2 YFSETQ. The covered CDR3 bases are TGCGCCAGCAGCCGACAGGGGGCGGGCGGGGAG. This gives the protein CASSRQGAGGE. In full, the CDR3 reads CASSRQGAGGELFF.

As to this clone: The CDR3 is cut off 3 residues early in the read; its end comes from the germline J gene. The chain joins TRBV7-2 to TRBJ1-2; TRBD1 agrees at 8 bases. This CDR3 is built from 13 residues. Germline V gives CDR1 SGHTA, CDR2 FQGNSA. The CDR3 loop reads CASSLVRGRGYTF. CDR3 DNA, as far as it was read: TGTGCCAGCAGCTTAGTCAGGGGGCGAGGC. The full variable domain, its missing parts supplied by reference TRBV7-2 and TRBJ1-2, is GAGVSQSPSNKVTEKGKDVELRCDPISGHTALYWYRQSLGQGLEFLIYFQGNSAPDKSGLPSDRFSAERTGGSVSTLTIQRTQQEDSAVYLCASSLVRGRGYTFGSGTRLTVV.

This clone has a handful of counts. The CDR3 end lies 3 residues beyond the end of the read and is filled in from the germline J gene. The chain carries TRBV5-1 and TRBJ1-3, with 8 positions matching TRBD1. Germline V gives CDR1 SGHRS, CDR2 YFSETQ. V was clipped by 4 bases and J by 3 bases; unmatched bases: 6. This CDR3 contains 15 residues. CDR3 protein: CASSTAGGGGNTIYF. The CDR3 bases that were read are TGCGCCAGCAGCACCGCAGGGGGCGGTGGAAACACC.

Comment on this clone: The CDR3 is cut off 3 residues early in the read; its end comes from the germline J gene. The chain employs TRBV19 and TRBJ1-4; D ambiguous. V shed 2 bases and J shed 5 bases, with 12 bases lying between them. In germline, CDR1 is LNHDA, CDR2 SQIVND (reference sequence). This CDR3 region has 15 residues. Here the CDR3 reads CASSILGQVNEKLFF. CDR3 DNA (partial): TGTGCCAGTAGTATATTAGGCCAGGTGAATGAAAAA.

CDR3 bases read: TGTGCCAGCAGCCAAGATCGCGGGGACCAAGAGACC. Translated, it gives CASSQDRGDQET. The complete CDR3 protein is CASSQDRGDQETQYF. The chain carries TRBV4-2 and TRBJ2-5; a weak D match, TRBD2 (6 bases). From the germline J gene comes the end of the CDR3, since the read stops 3 residues before it. Germline CDR1 LGHNA, CDR2 YNFKEQ. The CDR3 sequence is 15 residues long. V was pared by 0 bases and J by 0 bases, with 8 bases between.

This clone has a handful of counts. The read stops 3 residues short of the end of the CDR3; the missing end is completed from the germline J gene. V is TRBV7-2 and J is TRBJ2-5; 7 bases agree with TRBD2. Germline CDR1 reads SGHTA; CDR2 reads FQGNSA. CDR3 length equals 13 residues. CDR3 sequence: CASSFAGDGTQYF. The CDR3 DNA, read in part, is TGTGCCAGCAGCTTTGCGGGGGACGGAACC.

This clone has only a few counts. The read ends 3 residues early relative to the CDR3; the germline J gene fills the gap. V gene TRBV20-1 combines with J gene TRBJ2-1; the match to TRBD2 covers 11 bases. The germline gives CDR1 DFQATT, CDR2 SNEGSKA (reference sequence). The CDR3 covers 15 residues. The ends lost 3 bases at V and 5 bases at J; junction bases unmatched: 6. CDR3 protein: CSASDLAGGHNEQFF. CDR3 DNA, as far as it was read: TGCAGTGCTAGCGATCTAGCGGGAGGTCACAATGAG.

This clone was detected only a few times. The sequenced fragment ends 3 residues before the CDR3 boundary, so the rest is inferred from the germline J gene. V is TRBV20-1 and J is TRBJ2-7; TRBD2 might be the D (6 bases). This CDR3 has 14 residues. Trimming took 2 bases from V and 4 from J, leaving 15 bases between them. In germline, CDR1 is DFQATT, CDR2 SNEGSKA (reference sequence). The CDR3 protein is CSARLRGRGYEQYF. The covered CDR3 bases are TGCAGTGCTAGATTACGGGGGAGAGGGTACGAG.

This clone was detected ten times or more. The missing CDR3 end, 3 residues past where the read stops, is filled in from the germline J gene. This sequence joins TRBV29-1 and TRBJ1-2; D is undetermined. Germline lookup yields CDR1 SQVTM and CDR2 ANQGSEA. CDR3 length: 12 residues. CDR3 DNA (partial): TGCAGCGTTGTTCGGGGATCTGGAGGC. Protein product: CSVVRGSGG. The whole CDR3 protein is CSVVRGSGGYTF.

This clone was seen a handful of times. The read ends 3 residues shy of where the CDR3 ends; the end is completed using the germline J gene. This rearrangement joins TRBV5-1 to TRBJ1-2; the match to TRBD1 covers 7 bases. The ends lost 0 bases at V and 3 bases at J; junction bases unmatched: 5. The CDR3 has 15 amino acids. Germline assignment: CDR1 SGHRS and CDR2 YFSETQ. The chain's CDR3 is CASSLATGIDYGYTF. The sequenced part of the CDR3 DNA is TGCGCCAGCAGCTTGGCGACAGGGATAGACTATGGC.

This clone has more than one count but fewer than ten. The read finishes 3 residues shy of the CDR3 end, and the germline J gene is used to complete it. This sequence joins TRBV6-1 and TRBJ1-1; 9 bases fit TRBD1. Trimming at V came to 4 bases and at J to 5 bases, leaving 11 bases not matched to a gene. CDR1 is MNHNS and CDR2 is SASEGT in the germline V gene. The CDR3 covers 16 residues. The CDR3 reads CASSGLGQGRRTEAFF. The sequenced part of the CDR3 DNA is TGTGCCAGCAGTGGCCTAGGACAGGGGAGGAGGACTGAA.

In this sample, this clone turned up many times. The CDR3 extends 3 residues past the end of the read, so its final part is completed from the germline J gene. The rearrangement joins TRBV7-9 to TRBJ2-3; 9 nucleotides agree with TRBD2. The CDR3 sequence is 15 residues long. The germline CDR1 and CDR2 sequences are SEHNR and FQNEAQ (reference sequence). The V gene end was trimmed by 1 base and the J gene end by 2 bases; junction bases not matched to a gene: 1. The covered CDR3 bases are TGTGCCAGCAGCTTAGGGACTAGCGACACAGATACG. Its translation: CASSLGTSDTDT. The entire CDR3 is CASSLGTSDTDTQYF.

This clone was counted between two and nine times. The read stops 3 residues short of the end of the CDR3; the missing end is completed from the germline J gene. The V gene is TRBV7-9, the J gene TRBJ2-7, with D possibly matching TRBD2 (6 bases). Trimming stripped 1 base from V and 3 bases from J, with 10 bases between. Germline V gene data show CDR1 as SEHNR and CDR2 as FQNEAQ (reference sequence). The CDR3 contains 14 residues. CDR3 region: CASSLGLGLYEQYF. CDR3 DNA, as far as it was read: TGTGCCAGCAGCTTAGGACTAGGACTCTACGAG.

There are a few counts of this clone. Read data end 3 residues before the CDR3 end; the end is taken from the germline J gene. V and J are TRBV23-1 and TRBJ2-7; 10 nucleotides match TRBD2. TRBV23-1 is treated as an ORF (open reading frame) with a function not yet certain. The CDR3 is 16 amino acids. Losses at the gene ends were 3 bases for V and 1 base for J; bases not matched to a gene: 6. The CDR3 bases that were read are TGCGCCAGCAGTCATTGGACTAGCGGAGTTTCCTACGAG. Its protein is CASSHWTSGVSYE. The complete CDR3 sequence is CASSHWTSGVSYEQYF.

There are many counts of this clone. Read coverage stops 3 residues before the CDR3 terminus; the germline J gene supplies the remainder. The chain couples TRBV7-3 to TRBJ1-1; the match to TRBD1 covers 7 bases. The CDR3 has 14 residues. Germline assignment: CDR1 SGHTA and CDR2 FQGTGA. The ends lost 6 bases at V and 1 base at J; junction bases unmatched: 5. Incomplete CDR3 DNA: TGTGCCAGCAGTTTAGACAGGGAGAACACTGAA. Protein sequence: CASSLDRENTE. The full CDR3 protein reads CASSLDRENTEAFF.

In its sample, this clone was seen many times. The read gets to within 3 residues of the CDR3 end, and the germline J gene fills in the rest. V is TRBV5-4 and J is TRBJ2-7; 7 bases fit TRBD2. Germline trimming cut 4 bases from V and 2 bases from J; bases unmatched to any gene: 9. CDR3 length: 15 residues. CDR1 SGHNT and CDR2 YYREEE come from the germline V gene (reference sequence). The sequenced part of the CDR3 DNA is TGTGCCAGCAGCCCGGGGGGACTATCCACCTACGAG. This sequence encodes CASSPGGLSTYE. The whole CDR3 sequence reads CASSPGGLSTYEQYF.

In regard to this clone: The CDR3 is cut off 3 residues early in the read; its end comes from the germline J gene. The V gene is TRBV2, the J gene TRBJ1-5; 7 bases line up with TRBD1. CDR1 and CDR2 from the germline V gene are SNHLY and FYNNEI. The CDR3 is 13 amino acids. CDR3 loop: CASSGTARSPQHF. Incomplete CDR3 DNA: TGTGCCAGCAGCGGGACAGCTCGCTCTCCC. Supplemented by reference TRBV2 and TRBJ1-5, the full variable domain reads EPEVTQTPSHQVTQMGQEVILRCVPISNHLYFYWYRQILGQKVEFLVSFYNNEISEKSEIFDDQFSVERPDGSNFTLKIRSTKLEDSAMYFCASSGTARSPQHFGDGTRLSIL.

CDR3 amino acids: CASSLDLARVYEQYF. CDR3 bases read: TGTGCCAGCAGCTTAGATCTCGCCAGGGTCTACGAG. V is TRBV11-2 and J is TRBJ2-7; possibly TRBD1 for D (5 bases). The CDR3 end lies 3 residues beyond the end of the read and is filled in from the germline J gene. V gave up 0 bases and J gave up 3 bases, with 12 bases separating them. The CDR3 is 15 residues long. The germline CDR1 and CDR2 sequences are SGHAT and FQNNGV.

This clone was seen a handful of times. The CDR3 end lies 3 residues beyond the end of the read and is filled in from the germline J gene. The rearrangement joins TRBV7-2 to TRBJ1-6, with D possibly matching TRBD1 (5 bases). Per the germline V gene, CDR1 is SGHTA and CDR2 is FQGNSA. Deletions cut 0 bases from V and 7 bases from J, with 10 bases between. The CDR3 spans 15 residues. The sequenced part of the CDR3 DNA is TGTGCCAGCAGCTTAGCGTACAGGCACAATTCACCC. It codes for CASSLAYRHNSP. The whole CDR3 protein reads CASSLAYRHNSPLHF.